This entry lists 31 T cell receptor beta chains sequenced from one sample in a study of immune heterogeneity within non-small cell lung tumors. TCR beta CDR3 regions came from multiplex PCR with 32 forward V and 13 reverse J primers. TCRdb ran MiXCR on the multiplex PCR reads and lists one entry per CDR3 protein. This repertoire shows 20,000 to 25,000 distinct CDR3 sequences, around 28% found once; its top ten account for about 3.9%. Each sample used 550 to 600 ng of genomic DNA from bulk tumor tissue. Several biopsies per primary tumor were taken during surgery, spaced as far apart as possible. Samples came from untreated patients having curative surgery for newly diagnosed non-small cell lung cancer. Sequenced: lung tumor tissue. These receptors were obtained from a man aged 40-49 years with non-small cell lung cancer.

The chain employs TRBV6-2 or TRBV6-3 and TRBJ2-1; 9 nucleotides align to TRBD2. CDR1 is MNHEY and CDR2 is SVGEGT in the germline V gene. With V trimmed by 2 bases and J by 7 bases, 18 bases remained unmatched. This CDR3 has 19 amino acids. The CDR3 DNA reads as TGTGCCAGCAGTTACCCCCTAAATAGCGGGAGTCGGGTACGGAATGAGCAGTTCTTC. Residues: CASSYPLNSGSRVRNEQFF.

To note about this clonotype: A much larger clone lies one base from this, so it may be a read error. This sequence joins TRBV3-1 and TRBJ2-7; D is unresolved. The germline V gene has CDR1 LGHDT and CDR2 YNNKEL (reference sequence). CDR3 length: 15 amino acids. V shed 5 bases and J shed 1 base, with 15 bases lying between them. The CDR3 DNA sequence: TGTGCCAGCAGCGAAACTCCGGGTTCTTCCTACGAGCAGTACTTC. Its translation: CASSETPGSSYEQYF.

This clonotype rates as medium-sized. This chain joins TRBV6-1 and TRBJ2-7; 13 positions agree with TRBD2. V lost 4 bases to trimming and J lost 4 bases; unmatched junction nucleotides: 7. The CDR3 consists of 16 residues. Per the germline V gene, CDR1 is MNHNS and CDR2 is SASEGT. The CDR3 DNA follows: TGTGCCAGCAGTGTCTCCGGGACTAGCGGGACATACGAGCAGTACTTC. Amino acids: CASSVSGTSGTYEQYF.

The J gene is TRBJ2-1, the V gene TRBV2; possibly TRBD2 for D (6 bases). In germline, CDR1 is SNHLY, CDR2 FYNNEI. V was pared by 4 bases and J by 0 bases, with 13 bases between. This CDR3 comprises 16 residues. The CDR3 coding sequence is TGTGCCAGCAGTGGGGGGACTTTTACCTCCTACAATGAGCAGTTCTTC. Its protein product is CASSGGTFTSYNEQFF.

This clonotype turned up a few times. The chain has TRBV27 and TRBJ2-4, with unresolved D. Trimming stripped 5 bases from V and 7 bases from J, with 12 bases between. Germline-derived CDR1 and CDR2 are MNHEY and SMNVEV (reference sequence). This CDR3 contains 13 residues. DNA of the CDR3: TGTGCCAGCAGTCCTGAGACCGGGAACATTCAGTACTTC. It is translated as CASSPETGNIQYF.

This clonotype appeared a few times. The chain links TRBV7-9 to TRBJ1-2, with a weak D call TRBD1 (6 bases). V lost 2 bases and J 2 bases, leaving 12 bases between the germline ends. The CDR3 has 15 amino acids. Germline CDR1 reads SEHNR; CDR2 reads FQNEAQ (reference sequence). The chain's CDR3 is CASSLIGTLNYGYTF. In nucleotides, the CDR3 is TGTGCCAGCAGCTTAATAGGGACACTAAACTATGGCTACACCTTC. Combining the CDR3 with reference TRBV7-9 and TRBJ1-2 gives the whole variable domain DTGVSQNPRHKITKRGQNVTFRCDPISEHNRLYWYRQTLGQGPEFLTYFQNEAQLEKSRLLSDRFSAERPKGSFSTLEIQRTEQGDSAMYLCASSLIGTLNYGYTFGSGTRLTVV.

On this clonotype itself: A much larger clone is a single base away; this may be a read error. This chain connects TRBV15 to TRBJ1-2; 9 nucleotides agree with TRBD1. This CDR3 has 17 amino acids. Germline V gene data show CDR1 as LNHNV and CDR2 as YYDKDF (reference sequence). CDR3 region: CASSTPGQGPANYGYTF. DNA of the CDR3: TGTGCCAGCAGCACTCCGGGACAGGGACCGGCTAACTATGGCTACACCTTC.

The gene calls are TRBV5-5 and TRBJ2-5; TRBD1 matches 8 bases. This CDR3 is built from 13 residues. Germline V gene data show CDR1 as SGHKS and CDR2 as YYEKEE (reference sequence). Germline trimming cut 4 bases from V and 5 bases from J; bases unmatched to any gene: 4. The CDR3 sequence: CASSPGGWETQYF. In DNA form, the CDR3 reads TGTGCCAGCAGCCCAGGGGGCTGGGAGACCCAGTACTTC.

This clonotype was found many times. The chain recombines TRBV27 with TRBJ1-5; TRBD1 matches 8 bases. The CDR3 totals 13 residues. In germline, CDR1 is MNHEY, CDR2 SMNVEV (reference sequence). Germline trimming cut 10 bases from V and 3 bases from J; bases unmatched to any gene: 5. CDR3 in DNA: TGTGCCATCTCAGGGGGCCCCAATCAGCCCCAGCATTTT. This codes for CAISGGPNQPQHF.

Regarding this clonotype: This clone may be a read error of a much larger clone one base away. V gene TRBV27 combines with J gene TRBJ1-6; weak D call: TRBD1 (5 bases). The CDR3 contains 14 residues. Germline-derived CDR1 and CDR2 are MNHEY and SMNVEV (reference sequence). V was clipped by 8 bases and J by 5 bases, with 13 bases between them. The chain's CDR3 is CASLGGSNNSPLHF. The DNA of the CDR3 is TGTGCCAGCCTGGGGGGTAGTAATAATTCACCCCTCCACTTT.

This clonotype was observed at least ten times. The CDR3 is CASSETGTSPQHF. The CDR3 nucleotides are TGCGCCAGCAGTGAGACCGGCACGTCGCCCCAGCATTTT. V usage is TRBV10-1 and J usage is TRBJ1-5; no firm D call. The V end was cut by 2 bases, the J end by 9 bases, with 11 bases between. The CDR3 covers 13 residues. Germline lookup yields CDR1 WNHNN and CDR2 SYGVQD (reference sequence).

The rearrangement links TRBV24-1 to TRBJ2-7; TRBD2 is a possible D gene (6 bases). This CDR3 region has 13 residues. Germline V lookup: CDR1 KGHDR, CDR2 SFDVKD. V gave up 2 bases and J gave up 5 bases, with 9 bases separating them. The CDR3 DNA is TGTGCCACCAGTGATTCTTGGAGGGACGAGCAGTACTTC. Its translation is CATSDSWRDEQYF.

Concerning this clonotype: Just one base apart from a much larger clone, this may be a read error. The chain has TRBV2 and TRBJ2-7; tentative D call: TRBD2 (6 bases). The CDR3 runs 13 residues. V was clipped by 3 bases and J by 8 bases, with 14 bases between them. Germline V CDR1 and CDR2: SNHLY, FYNNEI. The CDR3 sequence is CASSEAGWGQQYF. Here the CDR3 DNA reads TGTGCCAGCAGTGAGGCGGGGTGGGGACAGCAGTACTTC.

In its sample, this clonotype ranks as medium-sized (0.01 to 0.1%). The genes are TRBV7-2 and TRBJ2-7, with TRBD2 matching over 9 bases. This CDR3 has 14 residues. Germline V CDR1 and CDR2: SGHTA, FQGNSA. With V trimmed by 4 bases and J by 4 bases, 5 bases remained unmatched. The CDR3 DNA sequence: TGTGCCAGCAGCTCCACGAGCGGGAGGTACGAGCAGTACTTC. As protein: CASSSTSGRYEQYF.

This clonotype occurred many times. This sequence joins TRBV11-1 and TRBJ1-4; D remains unclear. CDR1 is SGHAT and CDR2 is FQDESV in the germline V gene (reference sequence). Trimming left V 0 bases short and J 5 bases short, with 16 bases between. CDR3 size: 17 residues. DNA for the CDR3: TGTGCCAGCAGCTTAGCCCGTGGACGGAGCCCCAATGAAAAACTGTTTTTT. Protein sequence: CASSLARGRSPNEKLFF.

This clonotype has only a few counts. This chain uses TRBV20-1 with TRBJ2-3; D gene unclear. CDR1 DFQATT and CDR2 SNEGSKA come from the germline V gene (reference sequence). The CDR3 covers 13 residues. The germline V and J ends were trimmed by 5 bases and 0 bases, with 9 bases remaining between them. The CDR3 DNA is TGCAGTGCTTTCCTGACCAGCACAGATACGCAGTATTTT. Translated, it gives CSAFLTSTDTQYF.

This sequence joins TRBV5-4 and TRBJ1-1; no reliable D call. V lost 4 bases and J 3 bases, leaving 7 bases between the germline ends. Germline CDR1 reads SGHNT; CDR2 reads YYREEE (reference sequence). There are 12 residues in the CDR3. CDR3 sequence: CASSIQDTEAFF. The CDR3 DNA reads as TGTGCCAGCAGCATACAAGACACTGAAGCTTTCTTT. Full variable domain (rest looked up from reference TRBV5-4 and TRBJ1-1): ETGVTQSPTHLIKTRGQQVTLRCSSQSGHNTVSWYQQALGQGPQFIFQYYREEENGRGNFPPRFSGLQFPNYSSELNVNALELDDSALYLCASSIQDTEAFFGQGTRLTVV.

This clonotype was detected only once. The rearrangement links TRBV20-1 to TRBJ1-1; no clear D gene. V lost 7 bases and J lost 2, with 17 bases in between. Per germline, CDR1 DFQATT and CDR2 SNEGSKA (reference sequence). CDR3 length: 14 amino acids. In nucleotides, the CDR3 is TGCAGTGTCCCCCGGGTCAGCAAAAACACTGAAGCTTTCTTT. As protein: CSVPRVSKNTEAFF.

This clonotype was counted a few times. The chain recombines TRBV5-6 with TRBJ2-3; 7 bases are a match to TRBD2. With V trimmed by 4 bases and J by 2 bases, 13 bases remained unmatched. CDR3 length: 17 residues. CDR1 and CDR2 (germline): SGHDT, YYEEEE. The CDR3 DNA is TGTGCCAGCAGCACTCGGGGCGGGAGCACCTTCACAGATACGCAGTATTTT. Translating gives CASSTRGGSTFTDTQYF.

Regarding this clonotype: The missing conserved phenylalanine or tryptophan at the end of this CDR3 makes a read error likely. This chain connects TRBV12-3 or TRBV12-4 to TRBJ1-2; a weak D match, TRBD1 (5 bases). Trimming took off 9 bases at V and 4 bases at J, with 9 bases between the two ends. There are 11 residues in the CDR3. The CDR3 coding sequence is TGTGCCAGTGGCAGGGTCTATGGCTACACCTTA. The encoded protein is CASGRVYGYTL.

This clonotype was found many times. The chain uses TRBV12-3 or TRBV12-4 and TRBJ2-1; TRBD2 aligns across 9 bases. The CDR3 loop spans 16 amino acids. Losses at the gene ends were 5 bases for V and 4 bases for J; bases not matched to a gene: 9. Here the CDR3 DNA reads TGTGCCAGCAGTCCCGAGCGCGGGAGGGGTTACAATGAGCAGTTCTTC. It encodes CASSPERGRGYNEQFF.

As regards this clonotype: A much larger clone lies one base from this, so it may be a read error. The J gene is TRBJ2-7, the V gene TRBV19; D perhaps matches TRBD2 (5 bases). This CDR3 is 15 amino acids long. Germline assignment: CDR1 LNHDA and CDR2 SQIVND (reference sequence). The CDR3 loop reads CASSPRTGETYEKYF. CDR3 coding DNA: TGTGCCAGTAGTCCCCGGACCGGGGAGACCTACGAGAAGTACTTC. The full variable domain, with the rest looked up from reference TRBV19 and TRBJ2-7, is DGGITQSPKYLFRKEGQNVTLSCEQNLNHDAMYWYRQDPGQGLRLIYYSQIVNDFQKGDIAEGYSVSREKKESFPLTVTSAQKNPTAFYLCASSPRTGETYEKYFGPGTRLTVT.

This clonotype was seen ten or more times. The CDR3 spells CASRGTGGANGELFF. Written as DNA, the CDR3 is TGTGCCAGCAGAGGTACAGGGGGCGCAAACGGGGAGCTGTTTTTT. This sequence joins TRBV3-1 and TRBJ2-2; TRBD1 aligns across 9 bases. This CDR3 is built from 15 residues. Germline CDR1 LGHDT, CDR2 YNNKEL (reference sequence). After removal of 6 bases from V and 7 bases from J, the junction contained 9 bases not matched to a gene.

There are a few counts of this clonotype. The chain is built from TRBV20-1 and TRBJ2-1; a weak D match, TRBD1 (5 bases). Germline lookup yields CDR1 DFQATT and CDR2 SNEGSKA (reference sequence). Trimming cost V 0 bases and J 9 bases, with 15 bases left between them. This CDR3 region has 14 residues. CDR3 residues: CSARDLQGEAEQFF. Written as DNA, the CDR3 is TGCAGTGCTAGAGATCTGCAGGGTGAGGCTGAGCAGTTCTTC.

As to this clonotype: This may be a read error, as it is one base from a much larger clone. CDR3 region: CASSFGTVSGNTIYF. CDR3 DNA: TGTGCCAGTAGTTTTGGGACGGTCTCTGGAAACACCATATATTTT. The chain recombines TRBV19 with TRBJ1-3; D might be TRBD1 (5 bases). V was pared by 5 bases and J by 0 bases, with 11 bases between. CDR1 and CDR2 from the germline V gene are LNHDA and SQIVND (reference sequence). The CDR3 is 15 amino acids.

Concerning this clonotype: Mismatch with germline at one junction end may stem from a read error. The CDR3 protein is CASSLIYPGQFFSALHF. CDR3 coding DNA: TGTGCCAGCAGCCTAATATACCCGGGACAGTTTTTTTCAGCCCTGCACTTT. This sequence joins TRBV7-2 and TRBJ1-6; 7 bases are shared with TRBD1. CDR1 and CDR2 from the germline V gene are SGHTA and FQGNSA. The CDR3 is made up of 17 amino acids.

The V call is TRBV18, the J call TRBJ1-2; the D is unclear. V dropped 3 bases and J dropped 0 bases, with 5 bases sitting between them. Germline V CDR1 and CDR2: KGHSH, LQKENI. The CDR3 runs to 13 residues. Here the CDR3 reads CASSPGSNYGYTF. The CDR3 region has the DNA TGTGCCAGCTCACCGGGGTCTAACTATGGCTACACCTTC.

This clonotype was seen ten or more times. V usage is TRBV5-4 and J usage is TRBJ1-3; the match to TRBD1 covers 10 bases. Germline V gene lookup returns CDR1 SGHNT and CDR2 YYREEE (reference sequence). CDR3 length equals 16 residues. After removal of 0 bases from V and 2 bases from J, the junction contained 2 bases not matched to a gene. The CDR3 here is CASSLGQGAAGNTIYF. The CDR3 nucleotides are TGTGCCAGCAGCTTGGGACAGGGGGCCGCTGGAAACACCATATATTTT.

The chain combines TRBV6-1 with TRBJ2-1, with a tentative D call TRBD2 (6 bases). This CDR3 has 13 residues. Germline lookup yields CDR1 MNHNS and CDR2 SASEGT. Trimming left V 6 bases short and J 9 bases short, with 15 bases between. DNA of the CDR3: TGTGCCAGCAGCCCCATTGGTAGCGGTGAGCAGTTCTTC. Protein sequence: CASSPIGSGEQFF.

By sample share, this clonotype is medium-sized (0.01 to 0.1%). The CDR3 DNA reads as TGCAGTGCTAGATCCGGGGGGAGGGAAAGTGGTGGCTACACCTTC. Amino acid sequence: CSARSGGRESGGYTF. The chain links TRBV20-1 to TRBJ1-2, with D possibly TRBD1 on 5 matching bases. The CDR3 sequence is 15 residues long. In germline, CDR1 is DFQATT, CDR2 SNEGSKA (reference sequence). The ends were cut back, 2 bases at V and 7 bases at J, with 20 bases in the middle.

This clonotype was detected only a few times. The rearrangement links TRBV7-8 to TRBJ2-3; D not certain. V lost 6 bases and J lost 4, with 8 bases in between. CDR3 length: 12 residues. Germline CDR1 is SGHVS and CDR2 is FQNEAQ. CDR3 residues: CASSLVPDTQYF. CDR3 coding DNA: TGTGCCAGCAGTCTAGTGCCAGATACGCAGTATTTT.